This T cell receptor (beta chain) was retrieved from a study of T cells after yellow fever vaccination. CDR1 is SNHLY and CDR2 is FYNNEI in the germline V gene. Trimming took 8 bases from V and 5 from J; bases not matched to a gene: 6. The CDR3 loop spans 14 amino acids. Universal primer sites and UMIs were introduced during 5'RACE template-switching synthesis of TCR cDNA. TCRdb fed the 5' RACE reads into MiXCR, producing one record per CDR3 protein. The sample yields under 400,000 distinct CDR3 sequences, around a tenth seen once. Only a few counts were recorded for this clonotype. The antigen is not known. General study results and limits: Primary-vaccination clones mostly resurfaced post-booster (96% CD4, under 90% CD8). Clonotypes shared by both compartments, CD4 and CD8, made up a small share. Highly abundant clonotypes carried over from the bulk population could end up in FACS-sorted repertoires as contaminants.

J is TRBJ2-5 and V is TRBV2; TRBD2 matches 12 bases. This sample comprised PBMCs, obtained on the day of the first yellow fever vaccination. The receptor was isolated from a man younger than 35 who received the YFV17D yellow fever vaccine. The CDR3 DNA follows: TGTGCCAGCCGCCGACTAGCGGGGGTGGAGACCCAGTACTTC. Its protein is CASRRLAGVETQYF.